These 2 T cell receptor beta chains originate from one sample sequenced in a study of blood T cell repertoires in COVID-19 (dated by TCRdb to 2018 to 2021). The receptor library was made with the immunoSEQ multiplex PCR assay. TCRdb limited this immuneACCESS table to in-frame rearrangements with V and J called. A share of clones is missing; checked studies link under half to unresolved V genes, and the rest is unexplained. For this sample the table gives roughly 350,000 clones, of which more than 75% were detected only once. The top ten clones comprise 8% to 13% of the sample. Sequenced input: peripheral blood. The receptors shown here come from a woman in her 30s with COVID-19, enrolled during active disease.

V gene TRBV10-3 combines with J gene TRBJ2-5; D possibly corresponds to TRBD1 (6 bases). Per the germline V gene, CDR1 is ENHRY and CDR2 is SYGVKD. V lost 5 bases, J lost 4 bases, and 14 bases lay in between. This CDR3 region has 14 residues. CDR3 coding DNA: TGTGCCATCAGTATTACAGGGAAAGGAGAGACCCAGTACTTC. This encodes CAISITGKGETQYF.

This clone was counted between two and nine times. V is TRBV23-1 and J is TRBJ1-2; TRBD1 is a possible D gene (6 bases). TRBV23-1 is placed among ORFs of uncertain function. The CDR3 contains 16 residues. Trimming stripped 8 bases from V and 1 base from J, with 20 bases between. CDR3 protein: CASPYRQVRNNYGYTF. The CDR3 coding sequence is TGCGCCAGCCCGTACCGACAGGTTCGAAATAACTATGGCTACACCTTC.